The 7 T cell receptor beta chains reported below all come from one sample, sequenced in a study of blood T cell repertoires in COVID-19 (TCRdb year 2020). Library preparation used the immunoSEQ multiplex PCR assay. Here the immuneACCESS table is served through TCRdb, limited to in-frame sequences with V and J called. Missing clones are a known gap in these copies; in checked studies unresolved V genes cover under half, and the rest lacks a known reason. The sample yields more than 110,000 clones; roughly four fifths were counted once. The ten largest clones represent around 4.8% of the sample. The sequenced sample consisted of peripheral blood. The receptors derive from a woman older than 75 with active or convalescent COVID-19.

The chain joins TRBV3-1 (or the pseudogene TRBV3-2) to TRBJ2-3; the match to TRBD2 covers 13 bases. V shed 3 bases and J 3 bases; nucleotides not matched to a gene: 6. The V gene's germline CDR1 is LGHDT and CDR2 YNNKEL (reference sequence). This CDR3 comprises 17 residues. Here the CDR3 reads CASSHPLAGGLTDTQYF. The CDR3 DNA is TGTGCCAGCAGCCACCCACTAGCGGGGGGGCTTACAGATACGCAGTATTTT.

The V gene is TRBV21-1, the J gene TRBJ2-1; the DNA was not compared with TRBD2, the D call given in the table. TRBV21-1 is flagged as a pseudogene. The CDR3 consists of 17 residues. CDR3 coding DNA: TGTGCCAGCAGCAAATTGGAGGACCGCGAGCAATACAATGAGCAGTTCTTC. Protein product: CASSKLEDREQYNEQFF.

The chain is built from TRBV2 and TRBJ1-3, with 8 positions matching TRBD1. The V segment lost 7 bases and the J segment 4 bases; nucleotides outside the gene matches: 9. The CDR3 runs to 15 residues. Per the germline V gene, CDR1 is SNHLY and CDR2 is FYNNEI. The CDR3 is CASNTMTGVGNTIYF. The CDR3 nucleotides are TGTGCCAGCAATACCATGACAGGGGTCGGAAACACCATATATTTT.

The rearrangement joins TRBV11-2 to TRBJ2-3; 7 nucleotides agree with TRBD1. Germline V gene lookup returns CDR1 SGHAT and CDR2 FQNNGV. Germline trimming cut 1 base from V and 2 bases from J; bases unmatched to any gene: 12. The CDR3 is made up of 18 amino acids. CDR3 residues: CASSLGHRGYRNTDTQYF. The CDR3 DNA reads TGTGCCAGCAGCTTAGGTCACAGGGGTTATAGGAACACAGATACGCAGTATTTT.

The rearrangement joins TRBV5-4 to TRBJ2-3; 9 bases fit TRBD2. The CDR3 runs to 15 residues. Germline V gene sequence: CDR1 SGHNT, CDR2 YYREEE (reference sequence). V dropped 3 bases and J dropped 5; count of bases not matched to a gene: 7. The CDR3 protein is CASSSSGEPGDTQYF. The DNA of the CDR3 is TGTGCCAGCAGCTCTAGCGGGGAGCCAGGAGATACGCAGTATTTT.

This rearrangement joins TRBV5-1 to TRBJ2-7; 8 positions agree with TRBD1. CDR1 SGHRS and CDR2 YFSETQ come from the germline V gene. CDR3 length: 14 residues. J gave up 6 bases and V 0 bases, and 5 bases lay outside the gene matches. This CDR3 is CASSLDRGFGEQYF. The CDR3 DNA is TGCGCCAGCAGCTTGGACAGGGGGTTCGGCGAGCAGTACTTC. The full variable domain, completed using reference TRBV5-1 and TRBJ2-7, is KAGVTQTPRYLIKTRGQQVTLSCSPISGHRSVSWYQQTPGQGLQFLFEYFSETQRNKGNFPGRFSGRQFSNSRSEMNVSTLELGDSALYLCASSLDRGFGEQYFGPGTRLTVT.

V is TRBV5-1 and J is TRBJ2-3, with 9 bases that match TRBD1. The germline CDR1 and CDR2 sequences are SGHRS and YFSETQ. V shed 4 bases and J 5 bases; nucleotides not matched to a gene: 5. The CDR3 is 14 residues long. The CDR3 region has the DNA TGCGCCAGCAGCCCGGGACAGGGTGGAGATACGCAGTATTTT. This translates into CASSPGQGGDTQYF.